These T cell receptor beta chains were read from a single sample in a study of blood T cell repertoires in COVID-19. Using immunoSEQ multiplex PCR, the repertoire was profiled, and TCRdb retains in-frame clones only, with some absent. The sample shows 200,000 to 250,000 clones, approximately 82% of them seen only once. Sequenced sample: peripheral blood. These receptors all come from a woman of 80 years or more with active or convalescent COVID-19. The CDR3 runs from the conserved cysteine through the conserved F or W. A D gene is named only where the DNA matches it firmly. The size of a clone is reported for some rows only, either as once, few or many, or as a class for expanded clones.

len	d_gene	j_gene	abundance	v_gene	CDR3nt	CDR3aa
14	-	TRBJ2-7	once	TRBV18	TGTGCCAGCTCTACCTCGGGGTCTGGTTACGAGCAGTACTTC	CASSTSGSGYEQYF
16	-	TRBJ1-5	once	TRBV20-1	TGCAGTGCTAGTGAAGGGGGGGCTTCGGGGAATCAGCCCCAGCATTTT	CSASEGGASGNQPQHF
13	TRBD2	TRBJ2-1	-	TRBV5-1	TGCGCCAGCAGCTTAGCGGGGAGGCATGAGCAGTTCTTC	CASSLAGRHEQFF
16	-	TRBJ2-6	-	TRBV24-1	TGTGCCACCAGTGATTCGACAGCTTCTGGGGCCAACGTCCTGACTTTC	CATSDSTASGANVLTF
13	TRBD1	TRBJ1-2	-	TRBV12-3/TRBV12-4	TGTGCCAGCAGTTTTCGCAGGGGGTATGGCTACACCTTC	CASSFRRGYGYTF
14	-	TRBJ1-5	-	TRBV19	TGTGCCAGTAGTACCCAGGGGTGGAATCAGCCCCAGCATTTT	CASSTQGWNQPQHF
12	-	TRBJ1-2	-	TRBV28	TGTGCCAGCAGTTTGTCGGGAAATGGCTACACCTTC	CASSLSGNGYTF
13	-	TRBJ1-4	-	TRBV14	TGTGCCAGCAGCCAAGTCGGTAATGAAAAACTGTTTTTT	CASSQVGNEKLFF
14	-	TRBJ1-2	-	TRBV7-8	TGTGCCAGCAGCTCACAAGGCAGGGTTGAAGGCTACACCTTC	CASSSQGRVEGYTF
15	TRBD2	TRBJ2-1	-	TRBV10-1	TGCGCCAGCAGTGGATCGCTTAGCGGGAGTAATGAGCAGTTCTTC	CASSGSLSGSNEQFF
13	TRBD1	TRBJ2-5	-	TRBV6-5	TGTGCCAGCGGACCTTGGGACAGGGAGACCCAGTACTTC	CASGPWDRETQYF
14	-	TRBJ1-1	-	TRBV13	TGTGCCAGCAGCTTAGCGGGGGGCGACACTGAAGCTTTCTTT	CASSLAGGDTEAFF
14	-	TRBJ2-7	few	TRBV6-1	TGTGCCAGCAGTGACCTCAGGGGAACCTACGAGCAGTACTTC	CASSDLRGTYEQYF
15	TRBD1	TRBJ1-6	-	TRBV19	TGTGCCAGTACCCCCGGGACAGTATATAATTCACCCCTCCACTTT	CASTPGTVYNSPLHF
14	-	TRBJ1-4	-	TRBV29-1	TGCAGCGTTGGTATGCAGGCAACTAATGAAAAACTGTTTTTT	CSVGMQATNEKLFF
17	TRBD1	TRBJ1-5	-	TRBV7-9	TGTGCCAGCAGCACCGGGACAGACATAGTTAGCAATCAGCCCCAGCATTTT	CASSTGTDIVSNQPQHF
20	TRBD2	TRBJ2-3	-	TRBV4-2	TGTGCCAGCAGCCAAGATTCGGTAGCGGGGGGAATACTAAGCACAGATACGCAGTATTTT	CASSQDSVAGGILSTDTQYF
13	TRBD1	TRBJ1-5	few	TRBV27	TGTGCCACCCAGGGGGGTAGCAATCAGCCCCAGCATTTT	CATQGGSNQPQHF
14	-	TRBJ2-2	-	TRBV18	TGTGCCAGCTCATTAAGCGAGGGTTCCGGGGAGCTGTTTTTT	CASSLSEGSGELFF
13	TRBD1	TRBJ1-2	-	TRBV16	TGTGCCAGCAGCCGGGACAGGGGGCTTGGCTACACCTTC	CASSRDRGLGYTF
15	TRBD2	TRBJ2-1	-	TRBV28	TGTGCCAGCAGTTTAATCGGGGGGGCTTACAATGAGCAGTTCTTC	CASSLIGGAYNEQFF
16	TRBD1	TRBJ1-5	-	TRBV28	TGTGCCAGCAGTTTAAGTGGACAGGGGGCAAATCAGCCCCAGCATTTT	CASSLSGQGANQPQHF
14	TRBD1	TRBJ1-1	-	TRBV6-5	TGTGCCAGCAGCCGACAGGGAATGGGAACTGAAGCTTTCTTT	CASSRQGMGTEAFF
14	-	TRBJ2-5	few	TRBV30	TGTGCCTGTCATCTGGACAGTAAGCAAGAGACCCAGTACTTC	CACHLDSKQETQYF
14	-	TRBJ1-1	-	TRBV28	TGTGCCAGCAGTTTATCCAGGGCAGACACTGAAGCTTTCTTT	CASSLSRADTEAFF
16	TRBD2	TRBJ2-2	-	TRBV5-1	TGCGCCAGCAGCTTGTTACTAGCGGCGAACACCGGGGAGCTGTTTTTT	CASSLLLAANTGELFF
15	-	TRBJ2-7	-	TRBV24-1	TGTGCCACCAGTGATGCGACAGGTCCCTACTACGAGCAGTACTTC	CATSDATGPYYEQYF
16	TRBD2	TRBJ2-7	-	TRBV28	TGTGCCAGCAGTCGGGGGGGAGTCAGCCACCCCTACGAGCAGTACTTC	CASSRGGVSHPYEQYF
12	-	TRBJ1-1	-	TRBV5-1	TGCGCCAGCAGCTCCCAGACAGGAGAAGCTTTCTTT	CASSSQTGEAFF
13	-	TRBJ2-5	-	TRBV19	TGTGCCAGTAGTACGAGGAGGGAGGAGACCCAGTACTTC	CASSTRREETQYF
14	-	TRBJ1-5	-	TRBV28	TGTGCCAGCAGATCCGGGGTTAGCAATCAGCCCCAGCATTTT	CASRSGVSNQPQHF
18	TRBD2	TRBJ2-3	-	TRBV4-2	TGTGCCAGCAGCCAAGAGGGACTAGCGGGGGGGGGCACAGATACGCAGTATTTT	CASSQEGLAGGGTDTQYF
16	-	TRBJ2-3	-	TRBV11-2	TGTGCCAGCAGCTTAGATGCGGGGCCCGGCACAGATACGCAGTATTTT	CASSLDAGPGTDTQYF
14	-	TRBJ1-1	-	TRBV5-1	TGCGCCAGCAGCTTGTTGGGGAGGAACACTGAAGCTTTCTTT	CASSLLGRNTEAFF
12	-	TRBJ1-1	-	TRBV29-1	TGCAGCGGCGGACAGAAGAACACTGAAGCTTTCTTT	CSGGQKNTEAFF
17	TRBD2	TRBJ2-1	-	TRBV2	TGTGCCAGCAGGCAACCTCGGACTAGCGGCTCCTACAATGAGCAGTTCTTC	CASRQPRTSGSYNEQFF
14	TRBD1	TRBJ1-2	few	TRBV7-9	TGTGCCAGCAGCTTAGTGACAGGGCCCTATGGCTACACCTTC	CASSLVTGPYGYTF
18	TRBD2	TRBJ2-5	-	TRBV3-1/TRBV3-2	TGTGCCAGCAGCCAAGCCGGGACTAGCGGGAGGCACCAAGAGACCCAGTACTTC	CASSQAGTSGRHQETQYF
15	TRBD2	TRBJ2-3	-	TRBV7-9	TGTGCCAGCAGCTTAACCCTAGCGGGCACAGATACGCAGTATTTT	CASSLTLAGTDTQYF
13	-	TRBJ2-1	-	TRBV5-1	TGCGCCAGCAGCTCGCTTTCTGCGAATGAGCAGTTCTTC	CASSSLSANEQFF
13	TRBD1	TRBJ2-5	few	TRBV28	TGTGCCAGCACCTTACAGGGGCTCAGGACCCAGTACTTC	CASTLQGLRTQYF
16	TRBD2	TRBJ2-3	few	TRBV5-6	TGTGCCAGCAGCTTCATAGCGGGACTCAGCACAGATACGCAGTATTTT	CASSFIAGLSTDTQYF
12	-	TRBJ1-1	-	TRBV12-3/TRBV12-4	TGTGCCAGCAGTTCAGGAGGAGGGTACGCTTTCTTT	CASSSGGGYAFF
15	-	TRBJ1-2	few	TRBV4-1	TGCGCCAGCAGCCAAGATTGGGGCCCTTCTTATGGCTACACCTTC	CASSQDWGPSYGYTF
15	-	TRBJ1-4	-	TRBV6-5	TGTGCCAGCAAAAGCGCGTCGGGTGTAGGTGAAAAACTGTTTTTT	CASKSASGVGEKLFF
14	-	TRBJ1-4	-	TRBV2	TGTGCCAGCAGTGAAAGTTACTATAATGAAAAACTGTTTTTT	CASSESYYNEKLFF
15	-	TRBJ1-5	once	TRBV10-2	TGCGCCAGCACCGACCGGCTTGGAGAGAATCAGCCCCAGCATTTT	CASTDRLGENQPQHF
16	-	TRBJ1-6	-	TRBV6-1	TGTGCCAGCAGTGAAGGGGGGCTCGCCTATAATTCACCCCTCCACTTT	CASSEGGLAYNSPLHF
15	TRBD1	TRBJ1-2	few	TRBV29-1	TGCAGGACAAAATTGGGACAGCTCTATGCGGGGGGCTACACCTTC	CRTKLGQLYAGGYTF
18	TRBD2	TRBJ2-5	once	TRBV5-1	TGCGCCAGCAGCTCAGGACTAGCGGGAGGGCCAGGTGGGGAGACCCAGTACTTC	CASSSGLAGGPGGETQYF